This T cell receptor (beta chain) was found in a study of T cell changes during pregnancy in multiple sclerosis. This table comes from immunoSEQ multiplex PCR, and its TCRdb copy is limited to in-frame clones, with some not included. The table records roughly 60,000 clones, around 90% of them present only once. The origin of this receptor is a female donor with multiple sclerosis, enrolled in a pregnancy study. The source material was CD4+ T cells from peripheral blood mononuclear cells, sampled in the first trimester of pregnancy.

The CDR3, as DNA: TGTGCCAGCAGTTCCCGCCTAACCGATGAAAAACTGTTTTTT. It encodes CASSSRLTDEKLFF. This chain connects TRBV6-5 to TRBJ1-4; D is unclear. Germline V gene sequence: CDR1 MNHEY, CDR2 SVGAGI. The CDR3 totals 14 residues. V gave up 4 bases and J gave up 6 bases, with 12 bases separating them.